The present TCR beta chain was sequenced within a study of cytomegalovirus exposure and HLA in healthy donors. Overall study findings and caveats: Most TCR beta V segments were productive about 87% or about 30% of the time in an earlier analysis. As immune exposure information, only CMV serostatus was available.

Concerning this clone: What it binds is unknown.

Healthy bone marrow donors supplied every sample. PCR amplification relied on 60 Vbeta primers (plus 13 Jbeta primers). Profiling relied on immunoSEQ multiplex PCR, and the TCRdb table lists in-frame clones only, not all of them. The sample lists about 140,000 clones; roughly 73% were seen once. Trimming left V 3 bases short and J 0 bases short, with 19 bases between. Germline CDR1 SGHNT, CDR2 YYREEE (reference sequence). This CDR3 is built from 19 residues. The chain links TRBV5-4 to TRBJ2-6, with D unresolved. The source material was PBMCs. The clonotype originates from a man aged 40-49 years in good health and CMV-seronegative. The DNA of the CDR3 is TGTGCCAGCAGCTCTATAGACATATATACCCACTCTGGGGCCAACGTCCTGACTTTC. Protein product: CASSSIDIYTHSGANVLTF.